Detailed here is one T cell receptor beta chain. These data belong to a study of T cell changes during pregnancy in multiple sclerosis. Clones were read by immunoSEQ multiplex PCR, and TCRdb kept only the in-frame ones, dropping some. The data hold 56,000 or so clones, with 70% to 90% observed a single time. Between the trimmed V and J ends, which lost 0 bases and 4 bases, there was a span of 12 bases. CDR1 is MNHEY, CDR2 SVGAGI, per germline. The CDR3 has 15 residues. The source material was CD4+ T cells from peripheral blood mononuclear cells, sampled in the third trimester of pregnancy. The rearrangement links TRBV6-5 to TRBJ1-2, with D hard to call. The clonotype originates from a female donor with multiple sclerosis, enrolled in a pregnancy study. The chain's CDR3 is CASSYSTVAAYGYTF. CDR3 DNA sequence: TGTGCCAGCAGTTACTCGACGGTAGCCGCCTATGGCTACACCTTC.